The text below deals with one T cell receptor (beta chain). The antigen remains unidentified. V dropped 3 bases and J dropped 0 bases, with 11 bases sitting between them. Germline CDR1 MDHEN, CDR2 SYDVKM. The CDR3 loop spans 15 amino acids. The primer mix had 60 Vbeta and 13 Jbeta primers. Original processing methods: Later, an analysis found about 77 million unique TCR beta chains, and about 9.9 million of these were shared. Sequencing was performed with immunoSEQ multiplex PCR; in TCRdb, only in-frame clones are kept and a portion is missing. V, J and clone size are those of that table, while D and trimming were read from the DNA. The sample lists about 190,000 clones; more than 75% were seen once. At sampling all donors were nominally healthy, likely with unrecorded immune exposures. This sample was taken from a study of cytomegalovirus exposure and HLA in healthy donors. Whole-study findings and limits: A classifier reportedly called cytomegalovirus status with high sensitivity and specificity. Because they were indistinguishable, some V segments, including TRBV6-2 and TRBV6-3, were excluded.

Sequencing used PBMCs. This TCR derives from a man aged 25 to 40 in good health and CMV-seronegative. The chain couples TRBV28 to TRBJ1-1; D is possibly TRBD1 (6 bases). The CDR3 coding sequence is TGTGCCAGCAGTTTGGACAGAGATATGAACACTGAAGCTTTCTTT. Amino acid sequence: CASSLDRDMNTEAFF.